This T cell receptor (beta chain) was recovered during a study of OX40 agonist ivuxolimab in advanced cancers. Study as a whole: Dosing consisted of intravenous ivuxolimab at 0.01 to 10 mg/kg every 2 weeks. Study conclusions and caveats: At 0.1 to 3.0 mg/kg and by week 6, CD4+ and CD8+ T cells in the blood had expanded clonally. CD4+ T cells averaged fewer expanded clones than CD8+ T cells.

The CDR3 loop spans 14 amino acids. Trimming left V 0 bases short and J 6 bases short, with 13 bases between. Germline CDR1 SGDLS, CDR2 YYNGEE. Clones were sequenced by immunoSEQ multiplex PCR, and TCRdb holds only the in-frame ones, with some missing. The profile covers around 64,000 clones, with approximately 81% appearing a single time and approximately 7.9% taken by the ten largest. Remarks on this clone: Its antigen is unidentified.

The sequences come from CD4+ or CD8+ T cells sorted from blood, collected in a trial of the OX40 agonist ivuxolimab. This chain uses TRBV9 with TRBJ2-7, with D uncertain. The sequence was collected from an adult with an advanced solid tumor such as melanoma, head and neck, liver or kidney cancer. CDR3 region: CASSVGLSFSEQYF. Here the CDR3 DNA reads TGTGCCAGCAGCGTAGGTCTTAGTTTCTCCGAGCAGTACTTC.